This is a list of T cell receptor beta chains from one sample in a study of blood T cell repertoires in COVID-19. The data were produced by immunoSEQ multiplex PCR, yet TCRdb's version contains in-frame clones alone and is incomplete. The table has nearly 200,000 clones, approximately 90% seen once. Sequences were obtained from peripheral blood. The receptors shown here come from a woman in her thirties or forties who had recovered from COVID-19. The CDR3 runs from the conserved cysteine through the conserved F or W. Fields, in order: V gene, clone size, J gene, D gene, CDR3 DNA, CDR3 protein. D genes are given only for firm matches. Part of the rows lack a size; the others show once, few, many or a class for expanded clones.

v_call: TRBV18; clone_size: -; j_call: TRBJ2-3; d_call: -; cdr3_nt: TGTGCCAGCTCACGGTCAAAAACAGGGCCAGATACGCAGTATTTT; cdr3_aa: CASSRSKTGPDTQYF
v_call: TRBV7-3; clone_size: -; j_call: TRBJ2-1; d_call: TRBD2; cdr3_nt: TGTGCCAGCAGCTTGCTAGCGGGAGCCCCAAAGCCCTCCTACAATGAGCAGTTCTTC; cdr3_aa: CASSLLAGAPKPSYNEQFF
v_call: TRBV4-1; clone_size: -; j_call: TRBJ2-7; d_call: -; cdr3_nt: TGCGCCAGCAGCCAAGATTACGGGACCGGGGAGGCCTACGAGCAGTACTTC; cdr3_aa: CASSQDYGTGEAYEQYF
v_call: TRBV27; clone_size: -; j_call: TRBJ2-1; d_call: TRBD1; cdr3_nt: TGTGCCAGCAGTCCGACAGGGAGCTCCTACAATGAGCAGTTCTTC; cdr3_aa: CASSPTGSSYNEQFF
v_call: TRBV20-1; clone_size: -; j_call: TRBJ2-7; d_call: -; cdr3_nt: TGCAGTGCTAGTTTCAGGGCTGGTTACGAGCAGTACTTC; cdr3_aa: CSASFRAGYEQYF
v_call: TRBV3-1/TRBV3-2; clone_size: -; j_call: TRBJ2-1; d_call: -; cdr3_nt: TGTGCCAGCAGCCTGGAGTACTACAATGAGCAGTTCTTC; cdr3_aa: CASSLEYYNEQFF
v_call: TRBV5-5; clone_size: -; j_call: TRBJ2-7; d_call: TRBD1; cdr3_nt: TGTGCCAGCAGCTTGAAGGGACAGGGCCCCATCGGACCCTACGAGCAGTACTTC; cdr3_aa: CASSLKGQGPIGPYEQYF
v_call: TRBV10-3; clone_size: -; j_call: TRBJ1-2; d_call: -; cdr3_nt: TGTGCCATCAGTACCCCACCCGGCGGGGCGGCGGACTATGGCTACACCTTC; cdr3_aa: CAISTPPGGAADYGYTF
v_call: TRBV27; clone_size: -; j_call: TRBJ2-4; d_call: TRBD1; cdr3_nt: TGTGCCAGCAGTCCGAGGACAGGGTATGCCATTCAGTACTTC; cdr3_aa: CASSPRTGYAIQYF
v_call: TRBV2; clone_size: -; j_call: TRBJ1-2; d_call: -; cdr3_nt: TGTGCCAGCACCCAACTGATATCAGGGTGGCGCCACGGCTACACCTTC; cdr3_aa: CASTQLISGWRHGYTF
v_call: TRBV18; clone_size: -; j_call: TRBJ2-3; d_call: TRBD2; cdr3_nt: TGTGCCAGCTCCACAGCGGGAGGGCCAGGAGATACGCAGTATTTT; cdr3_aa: CASSTAGGPGDTQYF
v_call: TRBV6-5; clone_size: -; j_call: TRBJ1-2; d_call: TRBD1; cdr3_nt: TGTGCCAGCAGTCCGACACGGGACAGTCATGGCTACACCTTC; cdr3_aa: CASSPTRDSHGYTF
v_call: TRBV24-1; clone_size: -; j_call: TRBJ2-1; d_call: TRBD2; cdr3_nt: TGTGCCACCAGTGAACCCCGGACTAGCGGGATCAATGAGCAGTTCTTC; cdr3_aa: CATSEPRTSGINEQFF
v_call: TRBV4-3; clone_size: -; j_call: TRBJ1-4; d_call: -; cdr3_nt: TGCGCCAGCAGCCAAGAGTCTACTAATGAAAAACTGTTTTTT; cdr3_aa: CASSQESTNEKLFF
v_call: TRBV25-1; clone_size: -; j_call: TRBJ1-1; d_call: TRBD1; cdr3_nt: TGTGCCAGCAGTGGTATGGGGACAGGCACTGAAGCTTTCTTT; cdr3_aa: CASSGMGTGTEAFF
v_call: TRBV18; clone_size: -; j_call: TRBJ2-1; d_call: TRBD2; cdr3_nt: TGTGCCAGCTCAGGTTTGGCGGGAGGGGACAATGAGCAGTTCTTC; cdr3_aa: CASSGLAGGDNEQFF
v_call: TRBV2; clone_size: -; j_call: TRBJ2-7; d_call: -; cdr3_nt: TGTGCCAGCACCACTCAAGGGGGATCCTACGAGCAGTACTTC; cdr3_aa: CASTTQGGSYEQYF
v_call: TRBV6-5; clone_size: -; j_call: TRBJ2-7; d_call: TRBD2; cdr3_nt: TGTGCCAGCAGATCCCTGACTAGCGGGACAGGCGAGCAGTACTTC; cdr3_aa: CASRSLTSGTGEQYF
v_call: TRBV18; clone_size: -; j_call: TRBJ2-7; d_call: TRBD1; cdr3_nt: TGTGCCAGCTCACCACGCCCGGGACAGGGGGACCTATTAGGCGAGCAGTACTTC; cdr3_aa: CASSPRPGQGDLLGEQYF
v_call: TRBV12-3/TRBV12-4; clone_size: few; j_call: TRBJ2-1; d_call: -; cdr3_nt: TGTGCCAGCAGTCCCGTAGCTTCCAATGAGCAGTTCTTC; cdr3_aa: CASSPVASNEQFF
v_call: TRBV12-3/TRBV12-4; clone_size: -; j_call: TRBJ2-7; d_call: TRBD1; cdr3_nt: TGTGCCAGCACCTCCGGGACAGTTAACGAGCAGTACTTC; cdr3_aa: CASTSGTVNEQYF
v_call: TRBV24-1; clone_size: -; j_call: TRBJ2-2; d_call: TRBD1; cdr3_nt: TGTGCCACCAGTGCTTCCCGGACAGGGACCACCGGGGAGCTGTTTTTT; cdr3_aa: CATSASRTGTTGELFF
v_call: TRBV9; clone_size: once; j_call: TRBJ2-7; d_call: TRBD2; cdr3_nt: TGTGCCAGCAGCGCGCCCGATGGACTAGCCTACGAGCAGTACTTC; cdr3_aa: CASSAPDGLAYEQYF
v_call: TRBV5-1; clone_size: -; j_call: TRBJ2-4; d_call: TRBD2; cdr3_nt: TGCGCCAGCAGCAAGGGGTCGGCGGGAGGGTCCAAAAACATTCAGTACTTC; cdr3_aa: CASSKGSAGGSKNIQYF
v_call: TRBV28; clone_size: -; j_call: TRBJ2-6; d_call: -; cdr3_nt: TGTGCCAGCAGTAGTACCATATCAGACTCTGGGGCCAACGTCCTGACTTTC; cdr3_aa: CASSSTISDSGANVLTF
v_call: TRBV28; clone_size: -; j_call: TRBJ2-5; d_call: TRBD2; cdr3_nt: TGTGCCAGCAGGGTGGGGGGGGTAGAGACCCAGTACTTC; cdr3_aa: CASRVGGVETQYF
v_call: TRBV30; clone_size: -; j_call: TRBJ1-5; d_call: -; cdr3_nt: TGTGCCTGGAGACAGAAATCCAATCAGCCCCAGCATTTT; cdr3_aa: CAWRQKSNQPQHF
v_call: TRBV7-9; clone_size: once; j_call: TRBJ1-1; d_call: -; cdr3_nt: TGTGCCAGCAGCTCGATTGACACCCGCTCCGCTGAAGCTTTCTTT; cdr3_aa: CASSSIDTRSAEAFF
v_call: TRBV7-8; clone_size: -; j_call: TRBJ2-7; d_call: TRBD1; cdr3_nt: TGTGCCAGCAGCTTAGAGGGGGACAGATCCTACGAGCAGTACTTC; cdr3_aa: CASSLEGDRSYEQYF
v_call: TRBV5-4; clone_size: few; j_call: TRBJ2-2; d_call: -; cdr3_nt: TGTGCCAGCAGCTATATAGCGGCCGACACCGGGGAGCTGTTTTTT; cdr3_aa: CASSYIAADTGELFF
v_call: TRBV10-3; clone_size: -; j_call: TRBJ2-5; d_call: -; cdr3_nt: TGTGCCATCAGTGACTCCAGGGGGGCCCAAGAGACCCAGTACTTC; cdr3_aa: CAISDSRGAQETQYF
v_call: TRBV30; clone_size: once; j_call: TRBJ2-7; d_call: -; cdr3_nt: TGTGCCTGGACTTCTCCTAAGCGGTTCTCCTACGAGCAGTACTTC; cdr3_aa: CAWTSPKRFSYEQYF
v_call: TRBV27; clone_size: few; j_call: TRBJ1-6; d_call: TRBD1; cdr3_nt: TGTGCCAGCAGTTCCAGGGGGGATAATTCACCCCTCCACTTT; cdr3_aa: CASSSRGDNSPLHF
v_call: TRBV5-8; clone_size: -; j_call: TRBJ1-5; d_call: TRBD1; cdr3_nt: TGTGCCAGCAGCTTTGGGACAGGGGCTGCTCAGCCCCAGCATTTT; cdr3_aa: CASSFGTGAAQPQHF
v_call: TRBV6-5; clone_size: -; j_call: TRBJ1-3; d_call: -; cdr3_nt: TGTGCCAGCACCCAGGGATCGACTCCAAACACCATATATTTT; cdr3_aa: CASTQGSTPNTIYF
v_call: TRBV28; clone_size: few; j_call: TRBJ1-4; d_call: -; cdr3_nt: TGTGCCAGCAGTTTAGTTACTCAAAGTGAAAAACTGTTTTTT; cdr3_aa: CASSLVTQSEKLFF
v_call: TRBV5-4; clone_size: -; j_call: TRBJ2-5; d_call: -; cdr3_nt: TGTGCCAGCAGCTTGGGTTGGGGCAGCCAAGAGACCCAGTACTTC; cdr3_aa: CASSLGWGSQETQYF
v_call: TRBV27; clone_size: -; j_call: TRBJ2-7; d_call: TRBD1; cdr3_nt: TGTGCCAGCAGTCAAGGGGGCGCTTACGAGCAGTACTTC; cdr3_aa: CASSQGGAYEQYF
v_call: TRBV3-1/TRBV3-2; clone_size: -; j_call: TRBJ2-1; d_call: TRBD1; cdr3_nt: TGTGCCAGCAGCCAAGTCGGACAGGGACGGAGGAACAATGAGCAGTTCTTC; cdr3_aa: CASSQVGQGRRNNEQFF
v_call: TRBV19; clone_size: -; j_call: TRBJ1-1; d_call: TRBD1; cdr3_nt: TGTGCCAGTAGCACAGGACAGGGTTTGAACACTGAAGCTTTCTTT; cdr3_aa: CASSTGQGLNTEAFF
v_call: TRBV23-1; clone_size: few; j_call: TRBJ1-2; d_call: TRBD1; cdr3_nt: TGCGCCAGCAAATCCGGGACAGGGTTCTATGGCTACACCTTC; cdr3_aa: CASKSGTGFYGYTF
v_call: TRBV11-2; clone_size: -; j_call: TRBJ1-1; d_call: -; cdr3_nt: TGTGCCAGCAGCTTAGCGGAGACGGACACTGAAGCTTTCTTT; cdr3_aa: CASSLAETDTEAFF
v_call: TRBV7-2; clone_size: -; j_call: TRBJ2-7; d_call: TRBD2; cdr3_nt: TGTGCCAGCAGCTTAGCCCCCTTGTCGCGGGAGGGCCGCGCCCAGATCGAGCAGTACTTC; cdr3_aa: CASSLAPLSREGRAQIEQYF
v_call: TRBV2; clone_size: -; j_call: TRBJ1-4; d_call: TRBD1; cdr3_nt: TGTGCCAGCAGCGTACAGGGGGTAAAGGAAAAACTGTTTTTT; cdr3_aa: CASSVQGVKEKLFF
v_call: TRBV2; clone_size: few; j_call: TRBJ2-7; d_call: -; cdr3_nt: TGTGCCAGCAGTGAAGGCGCGGGCCTAACCTACGAGCAGTACTTC; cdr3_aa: CASSEGAGLTYEQYF
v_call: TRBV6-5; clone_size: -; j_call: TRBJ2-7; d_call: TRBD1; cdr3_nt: TGTGCCAGCAGCCGACAGGGATTTTCTCACTACGAGCAGTACTTC; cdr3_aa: CASSRQGFSHYEQYF
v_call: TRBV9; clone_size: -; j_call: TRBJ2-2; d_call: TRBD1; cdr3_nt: TGTGCCAGCAGCCTGACAGGGACGGAGCTGTTTTTT; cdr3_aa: CASSLTGTELFF
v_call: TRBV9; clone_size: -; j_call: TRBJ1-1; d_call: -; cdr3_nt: TGTGCCAGCAGCGTAGCCAGGGCGAACACTGAAGCTTTCTTT; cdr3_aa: CASSVARANTEAFF
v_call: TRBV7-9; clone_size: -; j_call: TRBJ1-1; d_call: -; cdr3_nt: TGTGCCAGCAGCCCTACCAACACTGAAGCTTTCTTT; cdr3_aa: CASSPTNTEAFF
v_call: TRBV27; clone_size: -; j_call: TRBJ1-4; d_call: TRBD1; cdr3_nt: TGTGCCAGCAGTAACCGGGACAGGGTTGAAAAACTGTTTTTT; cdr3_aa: CASSNRDRVEKLFF
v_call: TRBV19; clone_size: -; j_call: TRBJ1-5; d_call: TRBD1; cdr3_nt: TGTGCCAGTACCGGGACAGATAGCAATCAGCCCCAGCATTTT; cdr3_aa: CASTGTDSNQPQHF
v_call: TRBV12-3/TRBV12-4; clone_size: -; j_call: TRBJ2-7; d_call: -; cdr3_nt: TGTGCCAGCAGTTTACGGAGCTCCTACGAGCAGTACTTC; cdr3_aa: CASSLRSSYEQYF